This T cell receptor beta chain was retrieved from a study of blood T cell repertoires in COVID-19. Study at large: Acute and convalescent COVID-19 samples came from the United States, Italy and Spain. The cDNA or gDNA used as material had been derived from T cells, B-cell-depleted T cells, or PBMCs.

How the authors handled the data: Reference gene primer amplification in the assay estimated nucleated cell counts. Here immunoSEQ multiplex PCR was the method, and the copy in TCRdb shows in-frame clones only, minus some. V and J calls and clone size follow that table, whereas D and trimming were derived from the DNA. Seen here are 55,000 to 80,000 clones, about 88% observed once, and the top ten hold about 8.9%. The germline gives CDR1 MNHEY, CDR2 SVGAGI. Between the trimmed V and J ends, which lost 6 bases and 6 bases, there was a span of 18 bases. This CDR3 comprises 15 residues. Sequenced sample: peripheral blood. This chain connects TRBV6-5 to TRBJ1-5, with D maybe TRBD1 (6 bases). The receptor was isolated from a man over 45 with active COVID-19. Here the CDR3 reads CASSPSLGAGQPQHF. CDR3 nucleotides: TGTGCCAGCAGCCCGAGCCTGGGGGCAGGTCAGCCCCAGCATTTT.